These 8 T cell receptor beta chains were sequenced from one sample in a study of blood T cell repertoires in COVID-19. TCRdb keeps only in-frame clones here, not all; method: immunoSEQ multiplex PCR. The sample consists of about 400,000 clones, 80% to 90% of them appearing once. The sample consisted of peripheral blood. The receptor source for this set is a woman aged 25 to 39 with active or convalescent COVID-19.

The chain links TRBV11-2 to TRBJ2-2, with 7 bases matching TRBD2. The V gene end was trimmed by 5 bases and the J gene end by 5 bases; junction bases not matched to a gene: 8. The CDR3 sequence is 15 residues long. Germline values: CDR1 SGHAT, CDR2 FQNNGV. In DNA, the CDR3 is TGTGCCAGCAGCCCGTGGCGGGAGAGGACCGGGGAGCTGTTTTTT. It codes for CASSPWRERTGELFF.

The chain links TRBV4-1 to TRBJ2-2; 7 nucleotides agree with TRBD2. CDR3 size: 19 residues. CDR1 and CDR2 (germline): MGHRA, YSYEKL. The V segment lost 0 bases and the J segment 4 bases; nucleotides outside the gene matches: 14. The CDR3 DNA follows: TGCGCCAGCAGCCAAGATCTCGTATGGCTAGCGGAGATCACCGGGGAGCTGTTTTTT. As protein: CASSQDLVWLAEITGELFF.

V and J are TRBV11-3 and TRBJ2-7; 13 nucleotides align to TRBD2. J was trimmed by 2 bases and V by 5 bases; bases with no gene match: 3. CDR1 is SGHNT, CDR2 YENEEA, per germline. The CDR3 is 15 amino acids. CDR3 sequence: CASSMGLAGTYEQYF. CDR3 nucleotides: TGTGCCAGCAGCATGGGACTAGCGGGAACCTACGAGCAGTACTTC.

This sequence joins TRBV27 and TRBJ1-1; 7 nucleotides match TRBD1. V gave up 0 bases and J gave up 0 bases; unmatched junction bases: 1. This CDR3 has 15 residues. Germline V CDR1 and CDR2: MNHEY, SMNVEV (reference sequence). The CDR3 protein is CASSLSGQMNTEAFF. The CDR3 coding sequence is TGTGCCAGCAGTTTATCGGGACAGATGAACACTGAAGCTTTCTTT.

The V and J genes are TRBV9 and TRBJ2-1; 7 bases fit TRBD2. The CDR3 length is 14 residues. Germline V lookup: CDR1 SGDLS, CDR2 YYNGEE. The V gene end was trimmed by 2 bases and the J gene end by 3 bases; junction bases not matched to a gene: 2. CDR3 nucleotide sequence: TGTGCCAGCAGCGTCGGCGGGAGCTACAATGAGCAGTTCTTC. Translating gives CASSVGGSYNEQFF.

This chain links TRBV7-9 with TRBJ2-7; 10 bases match TRBD1. Trimming took 2 bases from V and 7 from J; bases not matched to a gene: 11. This CDR3 is 16 amino acids long. Germline V gene sequence: CDR1 SEHNR, CDR2 FQNEAQ (reference sequence). This CDR3 reads CASSLSSLGTGEEQYF. The CDR3 DNA reads as TGTGCCAGCAGCTTAAGTTCTCTCGGGACAGGGGAAGAGCAGTACTTC. Full variable domain (rest looked up from reference TRBV7-9 and TRBJ2-7): DTGVSQNPRHKITKRGQNVTFRCDPISEHNRLYWYRQTLGQGPEFLTYFQNEAQLEKSRLLSDRFSAERPKGSFSTLEIQRTEQGDSAMYLCASSLSSLGTGEEQYFGPGTRLTVT.

The sample holds one count of this clone. The chain is built from TRBV5-6 and TRBJ1-6; 11 bases fit TRBD1. The CDR3 covers 18 residues. With V trimmed by 4 bases and J by 5 bases, 11 bases remained unmatched. CDR1 SGHDT and CDR2 YYEEEE come from the germline V gene. The CDR3 sequence is CASSPDRGLAYDNSPLHF. CDR3 coding DNA: TGTGCCAGCAGCCCGGACAGGGGGCTCGCCTACGATAATTCACCCCTCCACTTT. Based on the CDR3 plus reference TRBV5-6 and TRBJ1-6, the full variable domain is DAGVTQSPTHLIKTRGQQVTLRCSPKSGHDTVSWYQQALGQGPQFIFQYYEEEERQRGNFPDRFSGHQFPNYSSELNVNALLLGDSALYLCASSPDRGLAYDNSPLHFGNGTRLTVT.

This clone was seen a few times. The V and J genes are TRBV19 and TRBJ1-2; 10 positions match TRBD1. CDR1 is LNHDA and CDR2 is SQIVND in the germline V gene (reference sequence). The CDR3 contains 15 residues. Unmatched junction bases numbered 11, after V lost 10 bases and J lost 3 bases. CDR3 nucleotides: TGTGCCATCCACCCCAGACAGGGGGCACACTATGGCTACACCTTC. It is translated as CAIHPRQGAHYGYTF.